Below are 6 T cell receptor beta chains sequenced from a single sample in a study of T cell responses to AZD1222 COVID-19 vaccine. The data were produced by immunoSEQ multiplex PCR, yet TCRdb's version contains in-frame clones alone and is incomplete. The sample includes some 130,000 clones, about 80% of them seen just once. Sample: peripheral blood, taken on day 0 of AZD1222 vaccination. These receptors came from an adult in good health.

The rearrangement uses TRBV5-1 and TRBJ1-3; D remains unclear. The CDR3 consists of 14 residues. Germline values: CDR1 SGHRS, CDR2 YFSETQ. Between the trimmed V and J ends, which lost 0 bases and 4 bases, there was a span of 8 bases. The CDR3 sequence: CASSLGTTGNTIYF. CDR3 coding DNA: TGCGCCAGCAGCTTGGGGACGACCGGAAACACCATATATTTT.

This chain links TRBV4-2 with TRBJ1-2; no reliable D call. Germline loops: CDR1 LGHNA, CDR2 YNFKEQ. Trimming removed 0 bases from V and 0 bases from J, with 8 bases in between. This CDR3 is 15 amino acids long. The CDR3 reads CASSQDSSTNYGYTF. The DNA for the CDR3 is TGTGCCAGCAGCCAAGACTCGAGTACTAACTATGGCTACACCTTC.

This rearrangement joins TRBV10-3 to TRBJ1-2, with 8 bases fitting TRBD1. Germline V gene lookup returns CDR1 ENHRY and CDR2 SYGVKD. The CDR3 is made up of 15 amino acids. V gave up 0 bases and J gave up 5 bases; unmatched junction bases: 5. The CDR3 nucleotides are TGTGCCATCAGTGAGTCAGAGGACAGGGCTTATGGCTACACCTTC. Translating it yields CAISESEDRAYGYTF.

The chain combines TRBV5-1 with TRBJ1-2; the D is unclear. Trimming shortened V by 0 bases and J by 4 bases, and 13 bases separated the two germline ends. The CDR3 has 15 amino acids. CDR1 and CDR2 from the germline V gene are SGHRS and YFSETQ. CDR3 nucleotide sequence: TGCGCCAGCAGCTTGGACGAAGTTAGAACCTATGGCTACACCTTC. Amino acids: CASSLDEVRTYGYTF.

Only a few counts were recorded for this clone. The genes are TRBV4-1 and TRBJ1-5; TRBD1 agrees at 8 bases. Trimming removed 3 bases from V and 5 bases from J; junction bases left unmatched: 9. This CDR3 region has 16 residues. Germline V CDR1 and CDR2: MGHRA, YSYEKL. The CDR3 region is CASSQEPGQDHQPQHF. CDR3 DNA: TGCGCCAGCAGCCAGGAACCGGGACAGGATCATCAGCCCCAGCATTTT.

V is TRBV5-1 and J is TRBJ1-2; 11 bases agree with TRBD1. After removal of 1 base from V and 8 bases from J, the junction contained 13 bases not matched to a gene. The germline V gene has CDR1 SGHRS and CDR2 YFSETQ. The length of the CDR3 is 17 residues. The CDR3 sequence: CASSLTGQGAKAGGYTF. The DNA for the CDR3 is TGCGCCAGCAGCTTGACCGGACAGGGGGCAAAGGCGGGAGGCTACACCTTC.